The source of this TCR beta chain is a study of resident and recirculating memory T cells in vitiligo. Data came from immunoSEQ multiplex PCR; TCRdb stores just in-frame clones and leaves some out. This sample has about 76,000 clones; under 95% occur once, and the top ten carry about 4.8%. Stability required unchanged lesions during the previous 6 months. Anyone treated within the previous three months was excluded. On this clone itself: Its antigen is currently unknown.

CDR3 size: 14 residues. With V trimmed by 4 bases and J by 3 bases, 7 bases remained unmatched. The V gene's germline CDR1 is SGHRS and CDR2 YFSETQ. Notes on the study in general: Non-conserved TCRs across sites and patients suggested distinct clones per lesion.

Material for sequencing was blood. This clonotype originated in a male donor with vitiligo. The J gene is TRBJ2-7, the V gene TRBV5-1; 7 positions agree with TRBD2. The chain's CDR3 is CASSREAGYYEQYF. The CDR3 DNA reads as TGCGCCAGCAGCCGGGAAGCGGGATACTACGAGCAGTACTTC.